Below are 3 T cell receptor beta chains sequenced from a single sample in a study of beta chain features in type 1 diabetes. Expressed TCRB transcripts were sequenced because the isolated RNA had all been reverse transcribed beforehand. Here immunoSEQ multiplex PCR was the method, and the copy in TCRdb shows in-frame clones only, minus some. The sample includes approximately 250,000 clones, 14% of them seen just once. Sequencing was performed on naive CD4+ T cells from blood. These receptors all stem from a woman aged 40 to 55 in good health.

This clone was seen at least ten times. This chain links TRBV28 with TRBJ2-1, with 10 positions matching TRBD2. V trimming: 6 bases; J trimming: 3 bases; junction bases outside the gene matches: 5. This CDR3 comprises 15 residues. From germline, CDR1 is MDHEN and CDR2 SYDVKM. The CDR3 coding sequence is TGTGCCAGCAGCGTAGCGGGGGGATACTACAATGAGCAGTTCTTC. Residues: CASSVAGGYYNEQFF.

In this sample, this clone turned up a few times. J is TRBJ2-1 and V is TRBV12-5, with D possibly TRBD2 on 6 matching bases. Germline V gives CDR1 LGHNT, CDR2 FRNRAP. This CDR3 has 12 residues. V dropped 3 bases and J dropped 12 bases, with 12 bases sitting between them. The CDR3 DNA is TGTGCTAGTGGTTTCCCGGAGGGGAGGCAGTTCTTC. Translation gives CASGFPEGRQFF.

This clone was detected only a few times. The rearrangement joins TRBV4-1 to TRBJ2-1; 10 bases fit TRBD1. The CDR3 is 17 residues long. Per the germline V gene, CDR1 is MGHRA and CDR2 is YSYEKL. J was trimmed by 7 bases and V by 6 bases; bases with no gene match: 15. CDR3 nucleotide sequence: TGCGCCAGCAGGGGACAGGGGCCCAAAGGGGAGGGAAATGAGCAGTTCTTC. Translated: CASRGQGPKGEGNEQFF.